This T cell receptor beta chain was identified in a study of CXCR3-negative and CXCR3-positive naive CD8 T cells (dated by TCRdb to between 2018 and 2021). Regarding the complete study: In total, roughly 140 million TRB reads were obtained, which works out to roughly 1.5 +/- 0.3 million reads per library. Data from 11 donors, pooled across two independent experiments, went into the diversity and physicochemical repertoire analyses. TRBV-TRBJ cluster analysis included naive subsets from about 5 donors and memory cells from 3 donors.

Each CD8+ T cell subset was flow-sorted in triplicate, with over 250,000 cells per subset placed directly into RLT lysis buffer. Standard density gradient centrifugation was used to isolate peripheral blood mononuclear cells from buffy coats. Total RNA was extracted from sorted cells using an RNeasy Mini Kit. The germline V gene (reference sequence) yields SGHNT for CDR1 and YYREEE for CDR2. The CDR3 holds 16 amino acids from the cysteine to the phenylalanine. DNA is not recorded here. Concerning this clonotype: Its recognized antigen is unknown.

Paper-wide results and their limitations: Within the same donor, TRBV-TRBJ usage looked similar between naive CXCR3-negative and CXCR3-positive cells, but memory cells had distinct patterns. Freshly isolated PBMCs were used for most assays because CXCR3 expression went down partially after cryopreservation. Because surface CD5, which is linked to self-reactivity in mice, was comparable between the naive subsets, TCR interaction strength was also inferred from TRB CDR3 physicochemical properties. Both naive subsets had comparably high repertoire diversity, while memory CD8+ T cells had much lower repertoire diversity.

Sequencing was carried out with a NextSeq 550. The Human TCR Profiling Kit (MiLaboratory) was used to prepare UMI-labeled 5' RACE TRB cDNA libraries. The full amount of extracted RNA was used for cDNA synthesis, and the full amount of resulting cDNA was used for PCR amplification. The libraries were made side by side, with each library going through the same number of PCR cycles. The paper's processing steps were these. About 54,000 +/- 9,700 unique UMI-labeled TRB cDNA molecules per library were extracted with MIGEC and MiXCR, with at least two reads per UMI required. An average of approximately 40,000 +/- 10,000 functional in-frame TRB CDR3 nucleotide clonotypes without stop codons was found per library. After each sample was downsampled to 5000 UMI-labeled TRB molecules, VDJtools was used to calculate diversity metrics such as normalized Shannon-Wiener and Chao1. VDJtools computed clonotype-size-weighted physicochemical properties of the central five CDR3 residues: interaction energy, strength, volume and Kidera factor 4. TCRdb reprocessed the sequencing reads and holds a single record per CDR3 protein sequence, with no DNA. TCRdb, rather than the study authors, made the V and J calls. This sample's table contains 20,000 to 25,000 distinct CDR3 sequences. The ten largest account for over 15% of the sample.

The specimen sequenced was memory CD8+ T cells from blood. Taken with the paper, the label for cell subset or site translates to: conventional CD8+ memory T cells (TMEM), sorted as controls. This chain is built from TRBV5-4 and TRBJ2-3. This receptor was obtained from a human donor in good health. Some clones in this sample may be carry-over from other donors' samples. CDR3 region: CASSPRMGTFTDTQYF.